The T cell receptor beta chain described here comes from a study of blood T cells in healthy people across ages. Germline values: CDR1 GTSNPN, CDR2 SVGIG (reference sequence). The V end was cut by 2 bases, the J end by 8 bases, with 10 bases between. This CDR3 contains 13 residues. Total RNA was extracted at no less than 6 micrograms per sample. A sample-barcoded 5' primer and a J-beta primer mix were used in a second PCR of roughly 6 to 11 cycles. Each of the cDNA molecules was tagged by a template-switch adaptor with 12 random nucleotides. A single record per CDR3 protein comes from TCRdb applying MiXCR to the 5' RACE reads. This sample has over 950,000 distinct CDR3 sequences, with 51% found just once.

The rearrangement links TRBV30 to TRBJ1-6, with D maybe TRBD1 (5 bases). The specimen sequenced was blood. This clonotype originated in an older woman in good health. The CDR3 spells CAWSYRGDSPLHF. The CDR3 DNA is TGTGCCTGGAGTTACCGGGGGGATTCACCCCTCCACTTT.